Listed below are T cell receptor beta chains from one sample, sequenced in a study of cytomegalovirus exposure and HLA in healthy donors. Repertoires were generated with immunoSEQ multiplex PCR, while TCRdb's copy carries only in-frame clones and drops some. This table has about 190,000 clones, about four fifths appearing once. Sequenced sample: PBMCs. Receptor source: a man aged 45-65 years in good health and CMV-seronegative. Each CDR3 is given with its conserved first and last residue. D genes are given only for firm matches. Size tells how often a clone was seen (once, few, many) or the class of an expanded clone, and some rows leave it out.

D	size	J	V	CDR3	DNA
.	.	TRBJ1-1	TRBV7-2	CASSLQGYTEAFF	TGTGCCAGCAGCCTACAGGGTTACACTGAAGCTTTCTTT
.	.	TRBJ2-1	TRBV6-1	CASSSGTGVNEQFF	TGTGCCAGCAGTTCCGGGACTGGGGTGAATGAGCAGTTCTTC
.	.	TRBJ2-7	TRBV19	CASSIGPSVAYEQYF	TGTGCCAGTAGTATAGGGCCTTCCGTGGCATACGAGCAGTACTTC
.	few	TRBJ1-1	TRBV5-6	CASSLGDRNTEAFF	TGTGCCAGCAGCTTAGGAGATAGGAACACTGAAGCTTTCTTT
.	.	TRBJ2-1	TRBV7-2	CASSLRGGATDNEQFF	TGTGCCAGCAGCCTAAGGGGGGGCGCGACGGACAATGAGCAGTTCTTC
TRBD1	.	TRBJ1-4	TRBV2	CASSSDRGGEKLFF	TGTGCCAGCAGTTCCGACAGGGGCGGTGAAAAACTGTTTTTT
TRBD1	.	TRBJ2-3	TRBV19	CASSIQGATDTQYF	TGTGCCAGTAGTATACAGGGGGCGACAGATACGCAGTATTTT
TRBD1	.	TRBJ2-3	TRBV28	CAGQEAGADTQYF	TGTGCCGGACAGGAGGCCGGGGCAGATACGCAGTATTTT
.	.	TRBJ2-7	TRBV27	CASSPLDSYEQYF	TGTGCCAGCAGTCCACTCGACAGTTACGAGCAGTACTTC
TRBD1	once	TRBJ1-1	TRBV5-1	CASSSWGQGNTEAFF	TGCGCCAGCAGCTCGTGGGGACAGGGGAACACTGAAGCTTTCTTT
TRBD1	.	TRBJ1-6	TRBV9	CASSSQGGIFSPLHF	TGTGCCAGCAGCTCCCAGGGGGGTATATTTTCACCCCTCCACTTT
.	.	TRBJ2-5	TRBV5-1	CASSLGTAQETQYF	TGCGCCAGCAGCTTGGGGACAGCCCAAGAGACCCAGTACTTC
.	.	TRBJ2-3	TRBV6-5	CASRQASTGDTQYF	TGTGCCAGCAGACAAGCTAGCACCGGGGATACGCAGTATTTT
TRBD2	.	TRBJ2-7	TRBV6-6	CASTGTSGRAYEQYF	TGTGCCAGCACCGGGACTAGCGGGAGGGCCTACGAGCAGTACTTC
TRBD2	once	TRBJ2-5	TRBV9	CASSVDVGAMREQYF	TGTGCCAGCAGCGTAGACGTTGGGGCCATGCGGGAGCAGTACTTC
TRBD2	.	TRBJ2-1	TRBV28	CASSNGGDEQFF	TGTGCCAGCAGCAACGGGGGGGATGAGCAGTTCTTC
TRBD2	once	TRBJ2-7	TRBV29-1	CSVDREGHEQYF	TGCAGCGTTGATCGGGAGGGCCACGAGCAGTACTTC
.	.	TRBJ2-1	TRBV5-4	CASSFPQGTYNEQLF	TGTGCCAGCAGCTTTCCCCAGGGAACCTACAATGAGCAGCTCTTC
TRBD1	.	TRBJ1-2	TRBV4-2	CASSQETGNYGYTF	TGTGCCAGCAGCCAAGAGACAGGGAACTATGGCTACACCTTC
TRBD1	.	TRBJ2-7	TRBV6-1	CASSPGTDNNEQYF	TGTGCCAGCAGTCCTGGGACAGACAACAACGAACAGTACTTC
.	.	TRBJ1-3	TRBV18	CASSPQGNSGNTIYF	TGTGCCAGCTCACCACAGGGGAACTCTGGAAACACCATATATTTT
.	.	TRBJ2-1	TRBV27	CASSFKTGVGSEQFF	TGTGCCAGCAGTTTCAAAACGGGGGTTGGGAGTGAGCAGTTCTTC
TRBD2	.	TRBJ2-7	TRBV6-5	CASSRLAGERSEQYF	TGTGCCAGCAGTCGACTAGCGGGAGAGAGATCCGAGCAGTACTTC
TRBD1	.	TRBJ2-7	TRBV28	CASSPSGTGGSYEQYF	TGTGCTAGCAGTCCATCCGGGACAGGGGGTTCCTACGAGCAGTACTTC
TRBD2	few	TRBJ2-1	TRBV25-1	CASSKISSGIYNEQFF	TGTGCCAGCAGCAAGATTTCTAGCGGGATCTACAATGAGCAGTTCTTC
TRBD1	.	TRBJ2-7	TRBV6-1	CASRGQGVTEQYF	TGTGCCAGCAGGGGACAGGGGGTAACCGAGCAGTACTTC
TRBD1	.	TRBJ1-6	TRBV7-9	CASSSQGQRNSPLHF	TGTGCCAGCAGCTCACAGGGGCAAAGGAATTCACCCCTCCACTTT
TRBD1	.	TRBJ1-1	TRBV19	CASSDRGHTNTEAFF	TGTGCCAGTAGTGACAGGGGCCACACGAACACTGAAGCTTTCTTT
.	.	TRBJ1-4	TRBV7-2	CASSQRGGEKLFF	TGTGCCAGCAGCCAAAGGGGAGGGGAAAAACTGTTTTTT
TRBD2	.	TRBJ2-5	TRBV5-1	CASSSLGLAGKETQYF	TGCGCCAGCAGCTCCCTGGGACTAGCGGGGAAAGAGACCCAGTACTTC
.	.	TRBJ2-1	TRBV28	CASRGGVSPYNEQFF	TGTGCCAGCAGGGGCGGGGTTAGCCCTTACAATGAGCAGTTCTTC
TRBD2	.	TRBJ2-2	TRBV16	CASSQERGNTGELFF	TGTGCCAGCAGCCAAGAGCGGGGGAACACCGGGGAGCTGTTTTTT
TRBD1	.	TRBJ1-2	TRBV28	CASSLEDREGGYTF	TGTGCCAGCAGTTTGGAGGACAGGGAGGGAGGCTACACCTTC
.	.	TRBJ1-4	TRBV19	CASSISPQGSSATNEKLFF	TGTGCCAGTAGTATATCCCCACAGGGTAGTTCGGCAACTAATGAAAAACTGTTTTTT
.	.	TRBJ1-4	TRBV6-6	CAEGGNEKLFF	TGTGCCGAAGGAGGGAATGAAAAACTGTTTTTT
.	.	TRBJ1-1	TRBV5-1	CASSFDGGVGTEAFF	TGCGCCAGCAGCTTCGATGGGGGGGTGGGCACTGAAGCTTTCTTT
TRBD1	.	TRBJ2-5	TRBV19	CASSSTGGQETQYF	TGTGCCAGTAGTTCGACAGGGGGGCAAGAGACCCAGTACTTC
TRBD2	.	TRBJ2-1	TRBV9	CASSVVLAGVDEQFF	TGTGCCAGCAGCGTAGTACTAGCGGGAGTCGATGAGCAGTTCTTC
.	once	TRBJ2-7	TRBV5-1	CASSLEVAQAEQYF	TGCGCCAGCAGCTTGGAGGTGGCCCAGGCCGAGCAGTACTTC
TRBD1	.	TRBJ2-1	TRBV10-3	CAISEQGVHEQFF	TGTGCCATCAGTGAGCAGGGGGTCCATGAGCAGTTCTTC
.	few	TRBJ1-1	TRBV6-5	CASRITVNTEAFF	TGTGCCAGCAGAATTACAGTAAACACTGAAGCTTTCTTT
TRBD2	.	TRBJ2-7	TRBV27	CASRYSLSGRFYEQYF	TGTGCCAGCAGGTACTCCCTTAGCGGGAGGTTCTACGAGCAGTACTTC